A selection of T cell receptor beta chains follows, all from one sample in a study of blood T cell repertoires in COVID-19. Assay: immunoSEQ multiplex PCR; the TCRdb copy retains only in-frame clones and omits some. The table has about 200,000 clones, around 90% seen once; the top ten hold roughly 1.2%. Sequencing input: peripheral blood. All receptors come from a man between 25 and 39 years old with acute or convalescent COVID-19. CDR3s include the opening cysteine and the closing phenylalanine or tryptophan. Each record gives: D gene, J gene, clone size, V gene, CDR3 protein, CDR3 DNA. D genes are given only for firm matches. Clone sizes are given selectively: once, few, many, or a class where the clone is expanded.

d_call: TRBD1
j_call: TRBJ1-6
clone_size: .
v_call: TRBV29-1
cdr3_aa: CSVRTGESSPLHF
cdr3_nt: TGCAGCGTTCGGACAGGGGAGAGTTCACCCCTCCACTTT

d_call: .
j_call: TRBJ1-4
clone_size: .
v_call: TRBV20-1
cdr3_aa: CSGQGGEKLFF
cdr3_nt: TGCAGTGGGCAGGGTGGTGAAAAACTGTTTTTT

d_call: .
j_call: TRBJ1-3
clone_size: .
v_call: TRBV6-6
cdr3_aa: CASSYSGGSGNTIYF
cdr3_nt: TGTGCCAGCAGTTACTCGGGGGGGTCTGGAAACACCATATATTTT

d_call: TRBD2
j_call: TRBJ2-5
clone_size: .
v_call: TRBV29-1
cdr3_aa: CSVRGLAGLSSETQYF
cdr3_nt: TGCAGCGTGAGAGGACTAGCGGGGTTGTCTAGCGAGACCCAGTACTTC

d_call: TRBD1
j_call: TRBJ1-2
clone_size: .
v_call: TRBV18
cdr3_aa: CASSPGTEDGYTF
cdr3_nt: TGTGCCAGCTCACCAGGGACAGAGGATGGCTACACCTTC

d_call: .
j_call: TRBJ2-1
clone_size: .
v_call: TRBV3-1/TRBV3-2
cdr3_aa: CASSQLAGRVAEYNEQFF
cdr3_nt: TGTGCCAGCAGCCAATTGGCCGGGCGTGTAGCGGAGTACAATGAGCAGTTCTTC

d_call: TRBD2
j_call: TRBJ2-4
clone_size: .
v_call: TRBV2
cdr3_aa: CASSEDRTSGRGGAKNIQYF
cdr3_nt: TGTGCCAGCAGTGAAGATCGAACTAGCGGGAGGGGTGGAGCCAAAAACATTCAGTACTTC

d_call: TRBD1
j_call: TRBJ1-2
clone_size: .
v_call: TRBV6-5
cdr3_aa: CASSSDRGGYGYTF
cdr3_nt: TGTGCCAGCAGCAGTGACAGGGGAGGGTATGGCTACACCTTC

d_call: .
j_call: TRBJ1-1
clone_size: .
v_call: TRBV6-5
cdr3_aa: CASSYEGGSISEAFF
cdr3_nt: TGTGCCAGCAGCTACGAAGGGGGTTCTATCTCTGAAGCTTTCTTT

d_call: .
j_call: TRBJ2-1
clone_size: .
v_call: TRBV5-1
cdr3_aa: CASSLGRLNEQFF
cdr3_nt: TGCGCCAGCAGCTTGGGGCGGCTCAATGAGCAGTTCTTC

d_call: .
j_call: TRBJ1-2
clone_size: .
v_call: TRBV21-1
cdr3_aa: CASSKVTGDDSNYGYTF
cdr3_nt: TGTGCCAGCAGCAAAGTTACAGGGGATGATAGTAACTATGGCTACACCTTC

d_call: TRBD1
j_call: TRBJ2-1
clone_size: .
v_call: TRBV11-3
cdr3_aa: CASSKTGISYNEQFF
cdr3_nt: TGTGCCAGCAGCAAGACAGGGATCTCCTACAATGAGCAGTTCTTC

d_call: .
j_call: TRBJ1-2
clone_size: .
v_call: TRBV6-5
cdr3_aa: CASSYSKEETRYTF
cdr3_nt: TGTGCCAGCAGTTACTCGAAGGAGGAGACACGGTACACCTTC

d_call: TRBD1
j_call: TRBJ1-1
clone_size: .
v_call: TRBV28
cdr3_aa: CASRRTGGGSTEAFF
cdr3_nt: TGTGCCAGCAGGCGGACAGGGGGCGGGAGCACTGAAGCTTTCTTT

d_call: TRBD1
j_call: TRBJ2-7
clone_size: .
v_call: TRBV27
cdr3_aa: CASSPNRGPYEQYF
cdr3_nt: TGTGCCAGCAGTCCGAACAGGGGGCCCTACGAGCAGTACTTC

d_call: .
j_call: TRBJ2-6
clone_size: .
v_call: TRBV24-1
cdr3_aa: CATSDSDRAGANVLTF
cdr3_nt: TGTGCCACCAGTGATTCTGACAGAGCTGGGGCCAACGTCCTGACTTTC

d_call: .
j_call: TRBJ2-2
clone_size: .
v_call: TRBV2
cdr3_aa: CASWGSGKDTGELFF
cdr3_nt: TGTGCCAGCTGGGGTTCGGGGAAGGACACCGGGGAGCTGTTTTTT

d_call: .
j_call: TRBJ2-2
clone_size: .
v_call: TRBV21-1
cdr3_aa: CASSNRDRGLGGELFF
cdr3_nt: TGTGCCAGCAGCAACCGGGACAGGGGCCTCGGCGGGGAGCTGTTTTTT

d_call: TRBD2
j_call: TRBJ2-3
clone_size: .
v_call: TRBV5-1
cdr3_aa: CASSLASGVWRDTQYF
cdr3_nt: TGCGCCAGCAGCTTGGCAAGCGGGGTTTGGAGAGATACGCAGTATTTT

d_call: .
j_call: TRBJ2-1
clone_size: .
v_call: TRBV28
cdr3_aa: CASSLHPVNNEQFF
cdr3_nt: TGTGCCAGCAGTTTACATCCAGTCAACAATGAGCAGTTCTTC

d_call: TRBD2
j_call: TRBJ2-3
clone_size: .
v_call: TRBV14
cdr3_aa: CASRPLGEREADTQYF
cdr3_nt: TGTGCCAGCAGACCTCTGGGGGAGCGGGAGGCAGATACGCAGTATTTT

d_call: TRBD2
j_call: TRBJ2-3
clone_size: .
v_call: TRBV4-2
cdr3_aa: CASSPQPAGGMHTQYF
cdr3_nt: TGTGCCAGCAGCCCCCAGCCAGCGGGGGGCATGCATACGCAGTATTTT

d_call: .
j_call: TRBJ2-2
clone_size: .
v_call: TRBV6-5
cdr3_aa: CASSYPGTGELFF
cdr3_nt: TGTGCCAGCAGTTACCCCGGCACCGGGGAGCTGTTTTTT

d_call: TRBD1
j_call: TRBJ2-5
clone_size: .
v_call: TRBV12-3/TRBV12-4
cdr3_aa: CASTGGQETQYF
cdr3_nt: TGTGCCAGTACAGGGGGCCAGGAGACCCAGTACTTC

d_call: .
j_call: TRBJ1-1
clone_size: once
v_call: TRBV19
cdr3_aa: CASSNALTAGTEAFF
cdr3_nt: TGTGCCAGTAGTAACGCCTTAACAGCAGGCACTGAAGCTTTCTTT

d_call: .
j_call: TRBJ1-3
clone_size: .
v_call: TRBV7-8
cdr3_aa: CASSSSEVFGNTIYF
cdr3_nt: TGTGCCAGCAGCTCCTCCGAGGTCTTTGGAAACACCATATATTTT

d_call: TRBD2
j_call: TRBJ2-7
clone_size: .
v_call: TRBV3-1/TRBV3-2
cdr3_aa: CASSLRLADSYEQYF
cdr3_nt: TGTGCCAGCAGCCTGAGACTAGCGGACTCCTACGAGCAGTACTTC

d_call: .
j_call: TRBJ1-3
clone_size: .
v_call: TRBV30
cdr3_aa: CAWSRYQAGGAGNTIYF
cdr3_nt: TGTGCCTGGAGTCGATATCAGGCGGGCGGTGCTGGAAACACCATATATTTT

d_call: TRBD1
j_call: TRBJ1-2
clone_size: .
v_call: TRBV19
cdr3_aa: CASSTWDRGDYGYTF
cdr3_nt: TGTGCCAGTAGTACCTGGGACAGGGGGGACTATGGCTACACCTTC

d_call: .
j_call: TRBJ2-5
clone_size: .
v_call: TRBV11-1
cdr3_aa: CASSLGQGGQETQYF
cdr3_nt: TGTGCCAGCAGCCTGGGGCAGGGTGGACAAGAGACCCAGTACTTC

d_call: TRBD1
j_call: TRBJ1-2
clone_size: .
v_call: TRBV11-2
cdr3_aa: CASSLKETGSHGYTF
cdr3_nt: TGTGCCAGCAGCTTAAAAGAGACAGGGTCCCATGGCTACACCTTC

d_call: TRBD1
j_call: TRBJ1-6
clone_size: once
v_call: TRBV4-1
cdr3_aa: CASSQVNVRDSQPPLHF
cdr3_nt: TGCGCCAGCAGCCAAGTTAATGTCCGGGACAGCCAACCACCCCTCCACTTT

d_call: .
j_call: TRBJ2-3
clone_size: .
v_call: TRBV2
cdr3_aa: CASSSELRDTQYF
cdr3_nt: TGTGCCAGCAGTAGCGAGCTGAGAGATACGCAGTATTTT

d_call: .
j_call: TRBJ2-7
clone_size: .
v_call: TRBV3-1/TRBV3-2
cdr3_aa: CASSHPNSYEQYF
cdr3_nt: TGTGCCAGCAGCCATCCCAACTCCTACGAGCAGTACTTC

d_call: TRBD2
j_call: TRBJ2-3
clone_size: once
v_call: TRBV5-1
cdr3_aa: CASQTSGRAYTQYF
cdr3_nt: TGCGCCAGTCAGACTAGCGGGAGGGCTTATACGCAGTATTTT

d_call: .
j_call: TRBJ2-5
clone_size: .
v_call: TRBV10-1
cdr3_aa: CASSESIRGGQETQYF
cdr3_nt: TGCGCCAGCAGTGAGTCGATCAGGGGTGGACAAGAGACCCAGTACTTC

d_call: .
j_call: TRBJ1-4
clone_size: .
v_call: TRBV4-1
cdr3_aa: CASSPVGRVATNEKLFF
cdr3_nt: TGCGCCAGCAGCCCCGTGGGCAGGGTTGCAACTAATGAAAAACTGTTTTTT

d_call: .
j_call: TRBJ2-7
clone_size: .
v_call: TRBV27
cdr3_aa: CASSLLPPSSYEQYF
cdr3_nt: TGTGCCAGCAGTTTACTCCCTCCGAGTTCCTACGAGCAGTACTTC

d_call: .
j_call: TRBJ1-3
clone_size: .
v_call: TRBV9
cdr3_aa: CASSVAGSGNTIYF
cdr3_nt: TGTGCCAGCAGCGTAGCCGGCTCTGGAAACACCATATATTTT